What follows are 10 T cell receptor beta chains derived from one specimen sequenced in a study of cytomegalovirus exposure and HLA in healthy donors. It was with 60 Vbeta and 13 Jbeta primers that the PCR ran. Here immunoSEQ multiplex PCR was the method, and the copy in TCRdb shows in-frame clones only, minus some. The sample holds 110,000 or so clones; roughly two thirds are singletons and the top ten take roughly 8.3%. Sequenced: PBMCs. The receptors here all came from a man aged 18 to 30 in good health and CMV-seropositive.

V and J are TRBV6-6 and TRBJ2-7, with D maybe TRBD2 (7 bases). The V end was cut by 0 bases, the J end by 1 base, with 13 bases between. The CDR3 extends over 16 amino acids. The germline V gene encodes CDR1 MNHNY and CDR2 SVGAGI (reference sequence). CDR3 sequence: CASSYSGGGRSYEQYF. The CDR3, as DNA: TGTGCCAGCAGTTACTCGGGAGGGGGTAGGTCCTACGAGCAGTACTTC.

This CDR3 reads CASSFGQGTYGYTF. Written as DNA, the CDR3 is TGTGCCAGCAGCTTCGGACAGGGGACCTATGGCTACACCTTC. The V and J genes are TRBV7-9 and TRBJ1-2, with 9 bases aligning to TRBD1. Germline lookup yields CDR1 SEHNR and CDR2 FQNEAQ (reference sequence). The CDR3 contains 14 residues. Losses at the gene ends were 3 bases for V and 4 bases for J; bases not matched to a gene: 3.

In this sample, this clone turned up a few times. The CDR3 protein is CASSHPPGLAGLNAATQYF. CDR3 DNA: TGTGCCAGCAGCCATCCTCCGGGACTAGCGGGGCTCAACGCAGCCACCCAGTACTTC. This chain links TRBV14 with TRBJ2-5; the match to TRBD2 covers 13 bases. CDR3 length equals 19 residues. V was clipped by 3 bases and J by 8 bases; unmatched bases: 18. Germline V lookup: CDR1 SGHDN, CDR2 FVKESK.

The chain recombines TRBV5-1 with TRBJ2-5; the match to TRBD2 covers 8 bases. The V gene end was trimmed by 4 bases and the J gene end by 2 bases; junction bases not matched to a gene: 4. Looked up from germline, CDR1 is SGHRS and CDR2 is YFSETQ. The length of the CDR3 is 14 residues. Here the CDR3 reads CASSNSGVQETQYF. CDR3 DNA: TGCGCCAGCAGCAATAGCGGGGTACAAGAGACCCAGTACTTC. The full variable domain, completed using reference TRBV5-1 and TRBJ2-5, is KAGVTQTPRYLIKTRGQQVTLSCSPISGHRSVSWYQQTPGQGLQFLFEYFSETQRNKGNFPGRFSGRQFSNSRSEMNVSTLELGDSALYLCASSNSGVQETQYFGPGTRLLVL.

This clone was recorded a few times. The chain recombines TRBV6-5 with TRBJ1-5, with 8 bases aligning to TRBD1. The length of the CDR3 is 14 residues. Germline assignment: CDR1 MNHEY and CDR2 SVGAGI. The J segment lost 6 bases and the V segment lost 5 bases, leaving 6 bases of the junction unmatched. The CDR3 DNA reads TGTGCCAGCAGTGTGGACAGGGAGGGTCAGCCCCAGCATTTT. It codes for CASSVDREGQPQHF.

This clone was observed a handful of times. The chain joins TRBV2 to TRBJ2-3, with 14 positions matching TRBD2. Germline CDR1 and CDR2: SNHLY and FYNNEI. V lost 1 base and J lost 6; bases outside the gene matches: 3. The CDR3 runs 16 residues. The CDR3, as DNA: TGTGCCAGCAGTGAAGGACTAGCGGGGGGGCAGGATACGCAGTATTTT. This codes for CASSEGLAGGQDTQYF.

The CDR3 region is CASSFSGGGFKQYF. CDR3 nucleotides: TGTGCCAGCAGCTTTAGCGGGGGAGGGTTCAAGCAGTACTTC. The chain carries TRBV5-4 and TRBJ2-5; 9 bases match TRBD2. The germline gives CDR1 SGHNT, CDR2 YYREEE (reference sequence). Unmatched junction bases numbered 10, after V lost 2 bases and J lost 11 bases. This CDR3 spans 14 amino acids.

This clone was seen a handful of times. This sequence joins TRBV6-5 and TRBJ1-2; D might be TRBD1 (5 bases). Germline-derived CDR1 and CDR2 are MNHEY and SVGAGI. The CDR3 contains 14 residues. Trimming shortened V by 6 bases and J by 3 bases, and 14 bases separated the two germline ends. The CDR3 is CASSSGGEYYGYTF. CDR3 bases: TGTGCCAGCAGCTCGGGAGGGGAGTACTATGGCTACACCTTC.

CDR3 residues: CATSRNGPRDEKLFF. Here the CDR3 DNA reads TGTGCCACCAGCAGGAACGGGCCGAGGGATGAAAAACTGTTTTTT. The chain has TRBV15 and TRBJ1-4; D gene uncertain. The CDR3 runs to 15 residues. Germline V gene lookup returns CDR1 LNHNV and CDR2 YYDKDF (reference sequence). The V gene lost 3 bases and the J gene lost 6 bases, with 14 bases spanning the gap. The full variable domain, with the rest looked up from reference TRBV15 and TRBJ1-4, is DAMVIQNPRYQVTQFGKPVTLSCSQTLNHNVMYWYQQKSSQAPKLLFHYYDKDFNNEADTPDNFQSRRPNTSFCFLDIRSPGLGDTAMYLCATSRNGPRDEKLFFGSGTQLSVL.

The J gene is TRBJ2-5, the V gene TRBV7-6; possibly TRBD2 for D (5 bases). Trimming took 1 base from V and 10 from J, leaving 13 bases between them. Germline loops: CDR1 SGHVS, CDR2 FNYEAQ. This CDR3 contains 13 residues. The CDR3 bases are TGTGCCAGCAGCTTAGGGACCCGCGCGGGCCAGTACTTC. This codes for CASSLGTRAGQYF.